The present entry profiles one T cell receptor (beta chain) with its context. This CDR3 is built from 16 residues. Trimming cost V 1 base and J 6 bases; bases outside gene matches: 10. The germline V gene encodes CDR1 SNHLY and CDR2 FYNNEI. This sample was taken from a study of shared clonotypes between healthy human individuals. Study-level information: CD4 naive and memory got three plates each, CD8 naive two, CD8 memory one.

CD45RO-negative cells were positively selected for CCR7, leaving out terminally differentiated effector memory CD45RA+ cells. Using roughly 180 ng DNA, tens of thousands of T cell genomes, the sorted-subset replicate PCRs were run. This table comes from immunoSEQ multiplex PCR, and its TCRdb copy is limited to in-frame clones, with some not included. The data show around 2,100,000 clones, approximately 95% seen once. This receptor was obtained from a man aged 18 to 29 in good health. The rearrangement links TRBV2 to TRBJ2-3, with TRBD2 matching 7 bases. Sequencing used naive CD8+ T cells sorted from blood. For the CDR3, the DNA is TGTGCCAGCAGTGAAGGCGGGGGAGGAATCCGGGATACGCAGTATTTT. It yields the protein CASSEGGGGIRDTQYF.